One sample yielded the 17 T cell receptor beta chains listed below, sequenced in a study of vaccination effects on CD4 cells after COVID-19. TCRdb keeps only in-frame clones here, not all; method: immunoSEQ multiplex PCR. Of 35,000 to 45,000 clones in the sample, 66% were seen once. Their cognate antigens are unknown. ViraFEST used viral peptide pools to expand antigen-specific CD4+ T cells before sequencing. Following a roughly 10-day culture, CD4+ T cells were purified. All vaccine recipients tested negative for nucleocapsid antibodies and had never contracted SARS-CoV-2 infection. The sample here was CD4+ T cells from PBMCs cultured with HCoV-OC43 spike peptides, taken before COVID-19 vaccination. The subset is: HCoV-OC43 spike overlapping peptide pool stimulation. Receptors originate from a human donor who received a COVID-19 vaccine.

This rearrangement joins TRBV10-3 to TRBJ1-1; D perhaps matches TRBD1 (6 bases). The CDR3 length is 13 residues. Germline values: CDR1 ENHRY, CDR2 SYGVKD. Trimming pared 6 bases from V and 1 base from J, leaving 9 bases between. This chain's CDR3 is CAIRPGQNTEAFF. DNA for the CDR3: TGTGCCATCAGACCGGGACAGAACACTGAAGCTTTCTTT.

The chain links TRBV9 to TRBJ2-4; possibly TRBD1 for D (5 bases). Deletions cut 3 bases from V and 3 bases from J, with 10 bases between. Germline V gene lookup returns CDR1 SGDLS and CDR2 YYNGEE. CDR3 length: 14 amino acids. CDR3 loop: CASSGGADKNIQYF. CDR3 nucleotides: TGTGCCAGCAGCGGGGGCGCGGACAAAAACATTCAGTACTTC.

This clone was found a few times. The chain uses TRBV7-9 and TRBJ2-7; D possibly matches TRBD1 or TRBD2 (5 bases each). The CDR3 runs 14 residues. Germline V gene data show CDR1 as SEHNR and CDR2 as FQNEAQ (reference sequence). V was pared by 1 base and J by 6 bases, with 13 bases between. DNA for the CDR3: TGTGCCAGCAGCTTAGGAGGGGTTAAAGGCGAGCAGTACTTC. This sequence encodes CASSLGGVKGEQYF.

This clone was seen more than once but under ten times. The genes are TRBV10-3 and TRBJ1-1; a possible D gene is TRBD1 (5 bases). This CDR3 spans 14 amino acids. Germline CDR1 reads ENHRY; CDR2 reads SYGVKD. V was shortened by 10 bases and J by 0 bases, with 15 bases between the two germline ends. The CDR3 nucleotides are TGTGCCACGGAGGACGAGGGGATGAACACTGAAGCTTTCTTT. Translation gives CATEDEGMNTEAFF.

The rearrangement links TRBV24-1 to TRBJ1-1, with D possibly TRBD1 on 6 matching bases. Germline CDR1 and CDR2: KGHDR and SFDVKD. This CDR3 comprises 13 residues. V was clipped by 7 bases and J by 6 bases, with 14 bases between them. The DNA of the CDR3 is TGTGCCACCAGAAATTCAGGGGCGGCTGAAGCTTTCTTT. Translating gives CATRNSGAAEAFF.

The gene calls are TRBV19 and TRBJ1-2, with 7 bases identical to TRBD1. V lost 7 bases and J lost 7; bases outside the gene matches: 12. The germline V gene encodes CDR1 LNHDA and CDR2 SQIVND (reference sequence). The CDR3 loop spans 14 amino acids. CDR3: CASTRGGAGGGYTF. The CDR3 DNA reads as TGTGCCAGTACCCGAGGGGGCGCGGGGGGTGGCTACACCTTC.

This clone was recorded a few times. V gene TRBV4-1 combines with J gene TRBJ1-6; unclear D gene. Trimming left V 3 bases short and J 10 bases short, with 7 bases between. Germline-derived CDR1 and CDR2 are MGHRA and YSYEKL. CDR3 size: 12 residues. CDR3 region: CASSHPFSPLHF. The CDR3 coding sequence is TGCGCCAGCAGCCATCCCTTCTCACCCCTCCACTTT.

The genes are TRBV5-5 and TRBJ1-2, with a tentative D call TRBD1 (6 bases). Germline V lookup: CDR1 SGHKS, CDR2 YYEKEE (reference sequence). There are 16 residues in the CDR3. Trimming removed 0 bases at V and 0 bases at J, with 12 bases between. CDR3 DNA: TGTGCCAGCAGCTTGGCCGGGACACAGACTAACTATGGCTACACCTTC. Protein sequence: CASSLAGTQTNYGYTF.

This clone has only one observation. The V gene is TRBV25-1, the J gene TRBJ2-3; 10 positions match TRBD2. This CDR3 region has 15 residues. In germline, CDR1 is MGHDK, CDR2 SYGVNS. Trimming took 5 bases from V and 6 from J; bases not matched to a gene: 8. CDR3 protein: CASSFGLAGVDTQYF. The CDR3 DNA is TGTGCCAGCAGTTTCGGGCTAGCGGGAGTCGATACGCAGTATTTT. The full variable domain, rest sourced from reference TRBV25-1 and TRBJ2-3, is EADIYQTPRYLVIGTGKKITLECSQTMGHDKMYWYQQDPGMELHLIHYSYGVNSTEKGDLSSESTVSRIRTEHFPLTLESARPSHTSQYLCASSFGLAGVDTQYFGPGTRLTVL.

This clone occurred a few times. The J gene is TRBJ1-2, the V gene TRBV19; D not certain. The V gene's germline CDR1 is LNHDA and CDR2 SQIVND (reference sequence). This CDR3 is built from 14 residues. Trimming took off 2 bases at V and 6 bases at J, with 13 bases between the two ends. CDR3 residues: CASSIPRPRDGYTF. CDR3 DNA sequence: TGTGCCAGTAGTATACCCAGACCACGGGATGGCTACACCTTC.

This clone was recorded once. This chain links TRBV7-2 with TRBJ1-2; D is unclear. CDR1 is SGHTA and CDR2 is FQGNSA in the germline V gene. The CDR3 runs to 14 residues. The V end lost 5 bases, the J end lost 1 base, and 11 bases lay between the germline ends. Here the CDR3 reads CASSLQQDNYGYTF. CDR3 nucleotides: TGTGCCAGCAGCCTACAGCAGGATAACTATGGCTACACCTTC.

This clone was seen more than once but under ten times. The rearrangement joins TRBV6-1 to TRBJ2-1, with 9 bases fitting TRBD2. The V segment lost 2 bases and the J segment 6 bases; nucleotides outside the gene matches: 8. The CDR3 runs to 16 residues. CDR1 is MNHNS and CDR2 is SASEGT in the germline V gene. CDR3 amino acids: CASSEFVAGATNEQFF. CDR3 DNA: TGTGCCAGCAGTGAATTTGTAGCGGGGGCGACCAATGAGCAGTTCTTC.

The chain is built from TRBV6-5 and TRBJ2-7; 9 bases align to TRBD2. The trim removed 0 bases at V and 4 bases at J, leaving 4 bases unmatched. Germline CDR1 MNHEY, CDR2 SVGAGI. This CDR3 has 15 amino acids. CDR3 region: CASSYSLAGRYEQYF. The CDR3 coding sequence is TGTGCCAGCAGTTACTCCCTAGCGGGGAGATACGAGCAGTACTTC.

V and J are TRBV3-1 (or the pseudogene TRBV3-2) and TRBJ2-1; 8 bases are a match to TRBD2. The length of the CDR3 is 15 residues. Germline V CDR1 and CDR2: LGHDT, YNNKEL (reference sequence). V lost 6 bases to trimming and J lost 5 bases; unmatched junction nucleotides: 9. The CDR3 here is CASSQLSGVHNEQFF. The CDR3 DNA reads as TGTGCCAGCAGTCAGCTTAGCGGGGTCCACAATGAGCAGTTCTTC.

In its sample, this clone was seen a few times. J is TRBJ2-1 and V is TRBV19; maybe TRBD2 (5 bases). V was cut by 4 bases and J by 7 bases, with 11 bases left in between. The germline gives CDR1 LNHDA, CDR2 SQIVND (reference sequence). CDR3 length equals 13 residues. CDR3 nucleotides: TGTGCCAGTAGTACCCAAACTAGAAATGAGCAGTTCTTC. Its translation: CASSTQTRNEQFF.

The chain links TRBV10-3 to TRBJ2-3, with 7 bases aligning to TRBD2. Germline V gives CDR1 ENHRY, CDR2 SYGVKD. The CDR3 sequence is 12 residues long. Here the CDR3 DNA reads TGTGCGGGGAGGGGAGACGCAGATACGCAGTATTTT. It translates to CAGRGDADTQYF.

The rearrangement links TRBV5-1 to TRBJ1-1; 8 bases fit TRBD1. Losses at the gene ends were 1 base for V and 4 bases for J; bases not matched to a gene: 6. Germline V lookup: CDR1 SGHRS, CDR2 YFSETQ. This CDR3 spans 15 amino acids. CDR3 DNA: TGCGCCAGCAGCTTGATCGGACAGGGCAGCACTGAAGCTTTCTTT. Protein product: CASSLIGQGSTEAFF. Filled out from reference TRBV5-1 and TRBJ1-1, the complete variable domain reads KAGVTQTPRYLIKTRGQQVTLSCSPISGHRSVSWYQQTPGQGLQFLFEYFSETQRNKGNFPGRFSGRQFSNSRSEMNVSTLELGDSALYLCASSLIGQGSTEAFFGQGTRLTVV.